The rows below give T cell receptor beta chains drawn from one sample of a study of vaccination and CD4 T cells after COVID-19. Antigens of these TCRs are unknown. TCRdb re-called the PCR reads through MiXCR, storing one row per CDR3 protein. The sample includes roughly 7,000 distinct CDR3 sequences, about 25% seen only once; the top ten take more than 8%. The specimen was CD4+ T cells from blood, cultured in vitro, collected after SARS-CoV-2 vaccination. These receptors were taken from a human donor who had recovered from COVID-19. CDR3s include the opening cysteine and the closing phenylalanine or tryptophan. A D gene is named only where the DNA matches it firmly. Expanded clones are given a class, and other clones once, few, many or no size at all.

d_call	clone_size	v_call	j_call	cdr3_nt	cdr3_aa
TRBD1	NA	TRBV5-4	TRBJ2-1	TGTGCCAGCAGCTGGGACAGGGGGAATGAGCAGTTCTTC	CASSWDRGNEQFF
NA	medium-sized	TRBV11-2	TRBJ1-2	TGTGCCAGCAGCTTTCGGGGGGCACAGGGCTACACCTTC	CASSFRGAQGYTF
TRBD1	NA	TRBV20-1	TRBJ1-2	TGCAGTGCTGAGTTTCCGGGACAGGGGGTTTCCAGGACTGGCTACACCTTC	CSAEFPGQGVSRTGYTF
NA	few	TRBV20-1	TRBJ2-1	TGCAGTGCTAGAGATTTCGCAGGCCAGAGCTCCTACAATGAGCAGTTCTTC	CSARDFAGQSSYNEQFF
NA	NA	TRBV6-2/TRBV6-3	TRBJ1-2	TGTGCCAGCAGTGACTCGGGGAACTATGGCTACACCTTC	CASSDSGNYGYTF
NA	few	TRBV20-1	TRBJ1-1	TGCAGTGCTAGAGTGGGTCCTCGAGAAGCTTTCTTT	CSARVGPREAFF
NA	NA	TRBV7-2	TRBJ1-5	TGTGCCAGCAGTTTTTGGACGGTGAATCAGCCCCAGCATTTT	CASSFWTVNQPQHF
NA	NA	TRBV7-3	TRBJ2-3	TGTGCCAGCAGCTTGGATTCCAGGAATACGCAGTATTTT	CASSLDSRNTQYF
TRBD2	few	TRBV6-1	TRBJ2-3	TGTGCCAGCAGTCTTAAAGCGGGGCACACAGATACGCAGTATTTT	CASSLKAGHTDTQYF
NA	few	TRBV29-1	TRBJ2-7	TGCAGCGTTGGGAACATAGGCCAGAACGAGCAGTACTTC	CSVGNIGQNEQYF
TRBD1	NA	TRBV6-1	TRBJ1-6	TGTGCCAGCACATTGGGGACAGTCGGGAATTCACCCCTCCACTTT	CASTLGTVGNSPLHF
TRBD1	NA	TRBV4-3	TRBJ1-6	TGCGCCAGCAGCCAAGTCCCTGACAGGGTTGAGTCACCCCTCCACTTT	CASSQVPDRVESPLHF
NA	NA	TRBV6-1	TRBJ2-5	TGTGCCAGCAGCCGGGGCGGAAATCAAGAGACCCAGTACTTC	CASSRGGNQETQYF
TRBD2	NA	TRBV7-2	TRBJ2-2	TGTGCCAGCAGCTCACGCCCACTAGCGGGGGGGAACACCGGGGAGCTGTTTTTT	CASSSRPLAGGNTGELFF
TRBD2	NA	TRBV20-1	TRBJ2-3	TGCAGTGCTAGACATTTGCTAGCGGGGGGCACAGATACGCAGTATTTT	CSARHLLAGGTDTQYF
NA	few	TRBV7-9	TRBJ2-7	TGTGCCAGCAGCGCCTACCTTCCCTCGTGGAACGAGCAGTACTTC	CASSAYLPSWNEQYF
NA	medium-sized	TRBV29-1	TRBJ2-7	TGCAGCGGTTCGACAGTGGGCGAGCAGTACTTC	CSGSTVGEQYF
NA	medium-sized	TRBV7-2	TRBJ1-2	TGTGCCAGCAGCTTAGCGCACCCGCCCTATGGCTACACCTTC	CASSLAHPPYGYTF
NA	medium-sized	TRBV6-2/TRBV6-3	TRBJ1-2	TGTGCCAGCAGTTACCTAGGGGGTAATGGCTACACCTTC	CASSYLGGNGYTF
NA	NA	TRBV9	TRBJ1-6	TGTGCCAGCAGCGTAGGGAGGGGTAATCTTTATAATTCACCCCTCCACTTT	CASSVGRGNLYNSPLHF
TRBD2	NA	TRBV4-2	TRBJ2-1	TGTGCCAGCAGCCAAGATCCAGGGACTAGCGGGAGGCGGTGGTACAATGAGCAGTTCTTC	CASSQDPGTSGRRWYNEQFF
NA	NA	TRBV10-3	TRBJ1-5	TGTGCCATCAGTGGAAGCAATCAGCCCCAGCATTTT	CAISGSNQPQHF
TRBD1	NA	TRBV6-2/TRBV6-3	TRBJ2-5	TGTGCCAGCAGTTACCCGACAGGGGATCGTAGATGGACCCAGTACTTC	CASSYPTGDRRWTQYF
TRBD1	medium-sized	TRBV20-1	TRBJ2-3	TGCAGTGCTAGAGGAGACAGGGGCTTCACAGATACGCAGTATTTT	CSARGDRGFTDTQYF
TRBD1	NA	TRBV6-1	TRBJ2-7	TGTGCCAGCTCCGACAGGGGCCCCTACGAGCAGTACTTC	CASSDRGPYEQYF
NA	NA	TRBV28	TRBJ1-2	TGTGCCAGCAGTTACAGTACAGGAGGATACCCTGGTGGCTACACCTTC	CASSYSTGGYPGGYTF
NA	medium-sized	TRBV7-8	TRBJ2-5	TGTGCCAGCAGCGCTGACAGGAGAGAGACCCAGTACTTC	CASSADRRETQYF
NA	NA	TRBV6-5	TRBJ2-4	TGTGCCAGCAGTTACGGGCTAGCCAAAAACATTCAGTACTTC	CASSYGLAKNIQYF
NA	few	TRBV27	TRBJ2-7	TGTGCCAGCAGTCCCGACACAGGGTTTATGCTTCCCTACGAGCAGTACTTC	CASSPDTGFMLPYEQYF
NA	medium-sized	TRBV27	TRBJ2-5	TGTGCCAGCAGTTTCGCGGGGAAAGGGGCCCAGTACTTC	CASSFAGKGAQYF
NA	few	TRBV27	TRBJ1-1	TGTGCCAGCAGTTCCGGGTCAGAAGCTTTCTTT	CASSSGSEAFF
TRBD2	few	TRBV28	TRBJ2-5	TGTGCCAGCAGTTTATTTCCAGCGGGAGGGGAGACCCAGTACTTC	CASSLFPAGGETQYF
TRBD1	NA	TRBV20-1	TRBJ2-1	TGCAGTGCTAGAGACTACAGGGGGAGCTCCTACAATGAGCAGTTCTTC	CSARDYRGSSYNEQFF
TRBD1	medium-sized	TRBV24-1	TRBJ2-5	TGTGCCACCAGTGGCCACCGTACAGGGGTCCAAGAGACCCAGTACTTC	CATSGHRTGVQETQYF
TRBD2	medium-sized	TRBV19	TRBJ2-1	TGTGCCAGTAGAAGACTAGCGGTAAACAATGAGCAGTTCTTC	CASRRLAVNNEQFF
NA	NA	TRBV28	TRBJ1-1	TGTGCCAGCAGTCCCCAGGGGTCAAAATCTGAAGCTTTCTTT	CASSPQGSKSEAFF
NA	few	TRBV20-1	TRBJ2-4	TGCAGTGCCCCCTCACGGTCTCGGCAGTACTTC	CSAPSRSRQYF
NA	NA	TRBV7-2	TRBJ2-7	TGTGCCAGCAGCTTAGCCGGACGCATAGGATACGAGCAGTACTTC	CASSLAGRIGYEQYF
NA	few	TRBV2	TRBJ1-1	TGTGCCAGCAGGCCAGGAGGCCTGAACACTGAAGCTTTCTTT	CASRPGGLNTEAFF
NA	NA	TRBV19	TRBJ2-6	TGTGCCAGTAGTATAAGGCCTAGCTCTGGGGCCAACGTCCTGACTTTC	CASSIRPSSGANVLTF
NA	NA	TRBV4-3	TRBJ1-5	TGCGCCAGCAGCCAAGAAGTAGATCAGCCCCAGCATTTT	CASSQEVDQPQHF
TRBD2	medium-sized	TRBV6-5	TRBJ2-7	TGTGCCAGCAGTTACCTGCTAGCGGGGAGACAATACGAGCAGTACTTC	CASSYLLAGRQYEQYF
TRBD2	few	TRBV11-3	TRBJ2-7	TGTGCCAGCAGCTTAGTGCGCCCTAGCGGGGTATCCTACGAGCAGTACTTC	CASSLVRPSGVSYEQYF
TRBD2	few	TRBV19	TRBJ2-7	TGTGCCAGTAGTATCCGACTAGCGGGAGCCGAGCAGTACTTC	CASSIRLAGAEQYF
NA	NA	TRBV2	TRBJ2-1	TGTGCCAGCAGTGACAATGAGCAGTTCTTC	CASSDNEQFF
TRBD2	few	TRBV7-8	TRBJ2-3	TGTGCCAGCAGCCCCGGGGTAGCGGGGGGGACTAGCACAGATACGCAGTATTTT	CASSPGVAGGTSTDTQYF
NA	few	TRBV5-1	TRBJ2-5	TGCGCCAGCAGCGCCCGACTGGCAGGGAGGGAGACCCAGTACTTC	CASSARLAGRETQYF
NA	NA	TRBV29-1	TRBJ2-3	TGCAGCGCAAAACAGGGTAGCACAGATACGCAGTATTTT	CSAKQGSTDTQYF
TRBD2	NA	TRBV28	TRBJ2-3	TGTGCCAGCAGTTTACAGCGGGAGAAGAGAGATACGCAGTATTTT	CASSLQREKRDTQYF
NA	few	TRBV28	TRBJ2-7	TGTGCCAGCAGTTTGATCCACGAGCAGTACTTC	CASSLIHEQYF
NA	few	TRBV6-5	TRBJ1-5	TGTGCCAGCAGTTACACAGGCCCCAATCAGCCCCAGCATTTT	CASSYTGPNQPQHF
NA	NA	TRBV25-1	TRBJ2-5	TGTGCCAGCAGTGGTAGTGACAGGCTACAAGAGACCCAGTACTTC	CASSGSDRLQETQYF
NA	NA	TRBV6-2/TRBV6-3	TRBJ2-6	TGTGCCAGCAGCAACTCTGGGGCCAACGTCCTGACTTTC	CASSNSGANVLTF
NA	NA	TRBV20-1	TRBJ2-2	TGCAGTGCTAGAGATTGGGCAGGGGTGGACACCGGGGAGCTGTTTTTT	CSARDWAGVDTGELFF
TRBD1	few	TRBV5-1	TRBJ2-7	TGCGCCAGCAGCTTGTTGGGGACAGGGGACTACGAGCAGTACTTC	CASSLLGTGDYEQYF
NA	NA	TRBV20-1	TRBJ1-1	TGCAGTGCTGGGCGGGGTTACATGAACACTGAAGCTTTCTTT	CSAGRGYMNTEAFF